This entry features one TCR beta chain sequence. Its antigen is currently unknown. This record comes from a study of Graves' ophthalmopathy and Graves' hyperthyroidism. Having ophthalmopathy, the donors showed moderate-to-severe activity, CAS ≥3 and NOSPECS ≥4, with disease lasting under 3 months. Exclusion criteria comprised other autoimmune diseases, uncontrolled infections, pregnancy or lactation in patients. The PBMCs used were ones drawn from less than 12 ml of fresh peripheral blood. RNA transcripts yielded amplified TCR beta CDR3 regions. An initial RT-PCR round employing HTBI primers preceded a second-round multiplex PCR. MiXCR, applied by TCRdb to the multiplex PCR reads, yields one record per CDR3 protein. The table includes 40,000 to 45,000 distinct CDR3 sequences, about 51% detected once. With 2 bases clipped from V and 2 bases from J, the junction kept 2 bases outside the gene matches. The CDR3 has 15 residues. Germline-derived CDR1 and CDR2 are MNHEY and SVGAGI.

Study results and caveats: Blood also carried most expanded thyroid clonotypes exceeding 0.001 frequency.

The V and J genes are TRBV6-5 and TRBJ1-1; 10 bases fit TRBD1. Sequenced material: peripheral blood. The source of this sequence is an adult man with Graves' ophthalmopathy. The DNA of the CDR3 is TGTGCCAGCAGTTACGGGACAGGGGCAAACACTGAAGCTTTCTTT. The encoded protein is CASSYGTGANTEAFF.